The table lists the clone carrying this T cell receptor beta chain with a few counts. Vbeta (60) and Jbeta (13) primers were used in the PCR. Authors' methods: In a later analysis, about 11 million of tens of millions of unique beta chains occurred in at least two donors. Assay used: immunoSEQ multiplex PCR; TCRdb lists only in-frame clones, some missing. The V and J calls and clone size come from that table; D and trimming were worked out from the DNA. Of roughly 100,000 clones listed, 75% to 90% are singletons. This record comes from a study of cytomegalovirus exposure and HLA in healthy donors. CDR3 length: 14 residues. V gave up 10 bases and J gave up 6 bases; unmatched junction bases: 9. CDR1 and CDR2 from the germline V gene are SEHNR and FQNEAQ (reference sequence).

The rearrangement joins TRBV7-9 to TRBJ2-1, with TRBD1 matching over 10 bases. The sequenced material came from PBMCs. The sequence derives from a man younger than 40 in good health and CMV-seropositive. DNA for the CDR3: TGTGCCACCTCTGGACAGGGGGGAAGCAATGAGCAGTTCTTC. It specifies CATSGQGGSNEQFF.